These T cell receptor beta chains were read from a single sample in a study of sequential checkpoint blockade in melanoma. Assay used: immunoSEQ multiplex PCR; TCRdb lists only in-frame clones, some missing. The table has tens of thousands of clones, about four fifths seen once. The sequences come from CD8+ T cells sorted from blood (inferred from file names), collected from a patient given nivolumab and ipilimumab in sequence. Receptors originate from a human donor with melanoma. The CDR3 runs from the conserved cysteine through the conserved F or W. Each record gives: D gene, J gene, V gene, clone size, CDR3 protein, CDR3 DNA. D genes are given only for firm matches. Not all rows give a size; the values are once, few, many and, for expanded clones, a class.

D: NA; J: TRBJ2-7; V: TRBV11-2; size: once; CDR3: CASSLAGTYEQYF; DNA: TGTGCCAGCAGCTTAGCCGGGACCTACGAGCAGTACTTC
D: NA; J: TRBJ2-7; V: TRBV29-1; size: NA; CDR3: CSVTLYLLPYEQYF; DNA: TGCAGCGTTACTCTGTACCTCCTACCCTACGAGCAGTACTTC
D: NA; J: TRBJ2-7; V: TRBV27; size: NA; CDR3: CASSPRGSSYEQYF; DNA: TGTGCCAGCAGTCCGCGGGGCAGCTCCTACGAGCAGTACTTC
D: NA; J: TRBJ1-1; V: TRBV6-5; size: NA; CDR3: CASSYSRVEWNTEAFF; DNA: TGTGCCAGCAGTTACTCTCGAGTTGAATGGAACACTGAAGCTTTCTTT
D: TRBD1; J: TRBJ1-5; V: TRBV27; size: once; CDR3: CASSLSRTGDQPQHF; DNA: TGTGCCAGCAGTTTATCGCGGACAGGGGATCAGCCCCAGCATTTT
D: TRBD1; J: TRBJ1-2; V: TRBV28; size: NA; CDR3: CASRPSGTDNYGYTF; DNA: TGTGCCAGCAGGCCCTCCGGGACAGACAACTATGGCTACACCTTC
D: TRBD2; J: TRBJ2-3; V: TRBV27; size: NA; CDR3: CASSLFPSGPSTDTQYF; DNA: TGTGCCAGCAGTTTATTTCCTAGCGGGCCGAGCACAGATACGCAGTATTTT
D: NA; J: TRBJ2-2; V: TRBV19; size: NA; CDR3: CASSIDTYPGELFF; DNA: TGTGCCAGTAGTATAGATACTTATCCCGGGGAGCTGTTTTTT
D: NA; J: TRBJ2-1; V: TRBV29-1; size: NA; CDR3: CSVRAGLEQFF; DNA: TGCAGTGTCCGGGCGGGGCTCGAGCAGTTCTTC
D: NA; J: TRBJ2-7; V: TRBV29-1; size: NA; CDR3: CSVEGENYEQYF; DNA: TGCAGCGTTGAAGGCGAAAACTACGAGCAGTACTTC
D: TRBD2; J: TRBJ2-1; V: TRBV4-1; size: NA; CDR3: CASSPPPGLVSFEQFF; DNA: TGCGCCAGCAGCCCTCCACCGGGACTAGTCTCCTTTGAGCAGTTCTTC
D: NA; J: TRBJ2-7; V: TRBV27; size: NA; CDR3: CASSLYRGRGLGEQYF; DNA: TGTGCCAGCAGTTTATATAGGGGGAGGGGGTTGGGGGAGCAGTACTTC
D: NA; J: TRBJ2-7; V: TRBV5-1; size: NA; CDR3: CASSLAGYPYEQYF; DNA: TGCGCCAGCAGCTTGGCGGGGTACCCCTACGAGCAGTACTTC
D: TRBD1; J: TRBJ2-2; V: TRBV7-9; size: NA; CDR3: CASTDRGSTGELFF; DNA: TGTGCCAGCACCGACAGGGGGAGCACCGGGGAGCTGTTTTTT
D: NA; J: TRBJ2-7; V: TRBV5-8; size: NA; CDR3: CASSLGWPNYEQYF; DNA: TGTGCCAGCAGCTTGGGTTGGCCAAACTACGAGCAGTACTTC
D: TRBD2; J: TRBJ2-5; V: TRBV27; size: NA; CDR3: CASSFGGREQETQYF; DNA: TGTGCCAGCAGTTTTGGCGGGAGGGAACAAGAGACCCAGTACTTC
D: TRBD1; J: TRBJ1-5; V: TRBV7-2; size: NA; CDR3: CASSLRQGDQPQHF; DNA: TGTGCCAGCAGCCTCCGACAGGGGGATCAGCCCCAGCATTTT
D: NA; J: TRBJ2-5; V: TRBV5-4; size: NA; CDR3: CASSAGGETQYF; DNA: TGTGCCAGCAGCGCGGGTGGAGAGACCCAGTACTTC
D: NA; J: TRBJ2-3; V: TRBV7-6; size: once; CDR3: CASSPGSTIDTQYF; DNA: TGTGCCAGCAGCCCCGGGAGTACGATAGATACGCAGTATTTT
D: NA; J: TRBJ1-2; V: TRBV14; size: few; CDR3: CASSSGAYGYTF; DNA: TGTGCCAGCAGCTCAGGGGCCTATGGCTACACCTTC
D: NA; J: TRBJ2-2; V: TRBV19; size: NA; CDR3: CASIEGHLHTGELFF; DNA: TGTGCCAGTATCGAAGGACATCTCCACACCGGGGAGCTGTTTTTT
D: TRBD2; J: TRBJ2-3; V: TRBV4-1; size: NA; CDR3: CASSFSGTSGYSTDTQYF; DNA: TGCGCCAGCAGCTTCTCCGGGACTAGCGGCTACTCCACAGATACGCAGTATTTT
D: TRBD2; J: TRBJ2-1; V: TRBV4-1; size: NA; CDR3: CASSHPPTSGKNEQFF; DNA: TGCGCCAGCAGCCATCCACCCACTAGCGGGAAGAATGAGCAGTTCTTC
D: NA; J: TRBJ2-5; V: TRBV9; size: NA; CDR3: CASSVPSAGNSQETQYF; DNA: TGTGCCAGCAGCGTACCCTCGGCGGGAAACTCACAAGAGACCCAGTACTTC
D: NA; J: TRBJ2-1; V: TRBV28; size: once; CDR3: CASSRIGGNEQFF; DNA: TGTGCCAGCAGCAGAATTGGAGGTAATGAGCAGTTCTTC
D: TRBD2; J: TRBJ2-3; V: TRBV5-1; size: NA; CDR3: CASSHEGGSDTQYF; DNA: TGCGCCAGCAGCCATGAGGGAGGGTCAGATACGCAGTATTTT
D: NA; J: TRBJ2-7; V: TRBV7-9; size: NA; CDR3: CASRGGSGYEQYF; DNA: TGTGCCAGCAGGGGGGGATCGGGCTACGAGCAGTACTTC
D: TRBD2; J: TRBJ2-1; V: TRBV7-8; size: medium-sized; CDR3: CASSSSGAYNEQFF; DNA: TGTGCCAGCAGCTCTAGCGGGGCCTACAATGAGCAGTTCTTC
D: TRBD1; J: TRBJ1-5; V: TRBV19; size: NA; CDR3: CASSIGQGAHQPQHF; DNA: TGTGCCAGTAGTATCGGGCAGGGGGCACATCAGCCCCAGCATTTT
D: NA; J: TRBJ2-6; V: TRBV27; size: NA; CDR3: CASSSYTNINSGANVLTF; DNA: TGTGCCAGCAGTTCGTACACAAATATAAACTCTGGGGCCAACGTCCTGACTTTC
D: TRBD1; J: TRBJ2-5; V: TRBV5-1; size: NA; CDR3: CASSAWTDREETQYF; DNA: TGCGCCAGCAGCGCCTGGACTGACAGGGAAGAGACCCAGTACTTC
D: TRBD1; J: TRBJ1-4; V: TRBV6-6; size: once; CDR3: CASSPQGETNEKLFF; DNA: TGTGCCAGCAGCCCTCAGGGGGAGACTAATGAAAAACTGTTTTTT
D: TRBD2; J: TRBJ2-3; V: TRBV27; size: NA; CDR3: CASSTSGGPQYF; DNA: TGTGCCAGCAGTACTAGCGGCGGACCGCAGTATTTT
D: TRBD2; J: TRBJ2-5; V: TRBV27; size: NA; CDR3: CASSLLADQETQYF; DNA: TGTGCCAGCAGTTTACTAGCGGACCAAGAGACCCAGTACTTC
D: NA; J: TRBJ2-6; V: TRBV13; size: once; CDR3: CASTQGGLLSGANVLTF; DNA: TGTGCCAGCACGCAGGGGGGATTACTCTCTGGGGCCAACGTCCTGACTTTC
D: TRBD1; J: TRBJ2-7; V: TRBV9; size: NA; CDR3: CASSVGDSSYYEQYF; DNA: TGTGCCAGCAGCGTAGGGGACAGCAGCTACTACGAGCAGTACTTC
D: NA; J: TRBJ2-5; V: TRBV7-9; size: once; CDR3: CASSLVSGDPRETQYF; DNA: TGTGCCAGCAGCTTAGTGTCGGGAGACCCGAGAGAGACCCAGTACTTC
D: TRBD2; J: TRBJ2-6; V: TRBV10-2; size: NA; CDR3: CASSESRSGSGFGANVLTF; DNA: TGCGCCAGCAGTGAGTCGAGGAGCGGGAGTGGCTTTGGGGCCAACGTCCTGACTTTC
D: TRBD2; J: TRBJ2-1; V: TRBV10-2; size: NA; CDR3: CASSVMGLAGHNEQFF; DNA: TGCGCCAGCAGTGTTATGGGACTAGCGGGTCACAATGAGCAGTTCTTC
D: NA; J: TRBJ2-7; V: TRBV5-1; size: NA; CDR3: CASSKWGREAGYEQYF; DNA: TGCGCCAGCAGCAAGTGGGGCAGGGAAGCGGGCTACGAGCAGTACTTC
D: NA; J: TRBJ1-6; V: TRBV27; size: NA; CDR3: CASSLRQGINSPLHF; DNA: TGTGCCAGCAGTTTGCGCCAGGGGATTAATTCACCCCTCCACTTT
D: TRBD2; J: TRBJ2-1; V: TRBV7-3; size: NA; CDR3: CASSLTSGGGNEQFF; DNA: TGTGCCAGCAGCTTGACTAGCGGGGGGGGCAATGAGCAGTTCTTC
D: TRBD2; J: TRBJ2-7; V: TRBV6-1; size: NA; CDR3: CASSSTVAGAHEQYF; DNA: TGTGCCAGCAGTTCTACAGTAGCGGGGGCCCACGAGCAGTACTTC
D: TRBD2; J: TRBJ2-2; V: TRBV7-9; size: NA; CDR3: CASSPPSGSRTGELFF; DNA: TGTGCCAGCAGCCCCCCTAGCGGGAGTAGAACCGGGGAGCTGTTTTTT
D: NA; J: TRBJ2-5; V: TRBV5-1; size: NA; CDR3: CASSRAGEAGPQETQYF; DNA: TGCGCCAGCAGCCGAGCCGGAGAGGCAGGGCCCCAAGAGACCCAGTACTTC
D: TRBD1; J: TRBJ2-7; V: TRBV7-9; size: NA; CDR3: CASSPGTGDYEQYF; DNA: TGTGCCAGCAGCCCGGGGACAGGGGACTACGAGCAGTACTTC
D: NA; J: TRBJ2-5; V: TRBV6-5; size: NA; CDR3: CASSYFSPAVETQYF; DNA: TGTGCCAGCAGTTATTTCTCCCCGGCGGTAGAGACCCAGTACTTC
D: TRBD2; J: TRBJ2-7; V: TRBV28; size: NA; CDR3: CASSLPTLSAGLDSYEQYF; DNA: TGTGCCAGCAGTTTACCCACCTTGTCGGCGGGACTAGACTCCTACGAGCAGTACTTC
D: TRBD1; J: TRBJ1-2; V: TRBV5-1; size: NA; CDR3: CASSRGQGADGYTF; DNA: TGCGCCAGCAGCAGGGGACAGGGGGCCGATGGCTACACCTTC
D: TRBD1; J: TRBJ2-3; V: TRBV6-1; size: NA; CDR3: CASSPGQGADTQYF; DNA: TGTGCCAGCAGCCCTGGACAGGGGGCAGATACGCAGTATTTT
D: TRBD1; J: TRBJ2-7; V: TRBV7-6; size: NA; CDR3: CASSPGQALSSYEQYF; DNA: TGTGCCAGCAGCCCCGGACAGGCCCTATCGTCCTACGAGCAGTACTTC